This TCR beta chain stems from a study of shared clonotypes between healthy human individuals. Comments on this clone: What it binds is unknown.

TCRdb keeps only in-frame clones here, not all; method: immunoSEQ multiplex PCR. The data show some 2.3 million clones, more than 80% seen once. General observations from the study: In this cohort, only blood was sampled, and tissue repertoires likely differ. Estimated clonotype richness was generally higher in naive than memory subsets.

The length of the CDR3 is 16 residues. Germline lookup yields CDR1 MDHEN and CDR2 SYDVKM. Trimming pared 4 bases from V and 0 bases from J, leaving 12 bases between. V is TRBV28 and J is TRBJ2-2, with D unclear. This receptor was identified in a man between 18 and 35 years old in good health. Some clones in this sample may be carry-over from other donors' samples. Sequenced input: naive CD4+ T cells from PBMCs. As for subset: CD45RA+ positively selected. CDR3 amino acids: CASSSSGSTNTGELFF. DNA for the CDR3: TGTGCCAGCAGTTCGTCCGGGTCTACGAACACCGGGGAGCTGTTTTTT.